This TCR beta chain is drawn from a study of cytomegalovirus exposure and HLA in healthy donors. Trimming took 3 bases from V and 7 from J; bases not matched to a gene: 5. The germline V gene has CDR1 LNHDA and CDR2 SQIVND (reference sequence). This CDR3 has 13 amino acids. The PCR had 60 Vbeta and 13 Jbeta primers. Profiled with immunoSEQ multiplex PCR; TCRdb holds only in-frame clones, not every one. The sample shows approximately 100,000 clones, around three quarters of them seen only once. Sequences were obtained from PBMCs. The rearrangement joins TRBV19 to TRBJ2-7; TRBD1 agrees at 8 bases. This clonotype was sampled from a woman between 18 and 30 years old in good health and CMV-seropositive. This chain's CDR3 is CASSIGQGGEQYF. The DNA for the CDR3 is TGTGCCAGTAGTATCGGACAGGGCGGAGAGCAGTACTTC.